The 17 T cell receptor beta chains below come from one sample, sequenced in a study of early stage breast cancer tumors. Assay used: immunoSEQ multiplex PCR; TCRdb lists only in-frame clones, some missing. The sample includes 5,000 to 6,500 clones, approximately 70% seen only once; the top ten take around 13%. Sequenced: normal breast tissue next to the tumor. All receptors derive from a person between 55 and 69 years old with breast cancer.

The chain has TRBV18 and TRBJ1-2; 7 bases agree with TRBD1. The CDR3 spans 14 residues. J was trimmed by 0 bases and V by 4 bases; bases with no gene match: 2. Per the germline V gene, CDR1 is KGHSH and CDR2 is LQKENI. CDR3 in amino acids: CASSRDRSNYGYTF. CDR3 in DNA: TGTGCCAGCTCACGGGACAGATCTAACTATGGCTACACCTTC.

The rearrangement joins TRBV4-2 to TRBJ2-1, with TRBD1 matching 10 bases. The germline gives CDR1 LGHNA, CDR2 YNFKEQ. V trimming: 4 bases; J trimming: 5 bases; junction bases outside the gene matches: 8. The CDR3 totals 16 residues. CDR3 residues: CASSPRDRGSDNEQFF. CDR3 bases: TGTGCCAGCAGCCCCCGGGACAGGGGTTCGGACAATGAGCAGTTCTTC.

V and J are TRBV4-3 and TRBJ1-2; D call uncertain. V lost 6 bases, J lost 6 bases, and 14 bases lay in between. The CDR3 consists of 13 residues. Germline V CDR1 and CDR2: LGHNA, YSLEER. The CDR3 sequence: CASSPDTTDGYTF. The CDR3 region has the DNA TGCGCCAGCAGTCCTGACACCACAGATGGCTACACCTTC.

The CDR3 sequence: CASSGPQGLLGGTGELFF. The CDR3 DNA reads TGTGCCAGCAGTGGACCACAGGGACTCCTCGGCGGTACCGGGGAGCTGTTTTTT. The rearrangement uses TRBV2 and TRBJ2-2; D assignment may be TRBD1 or TRBD2 (6 bases each). Germline CDR1 reads SNHLY; CDR2 reads FYNNEI. V lost 4 bases, J lost 5 bases, and 23 bases lay in between. This CDR3 contains 18 residues.

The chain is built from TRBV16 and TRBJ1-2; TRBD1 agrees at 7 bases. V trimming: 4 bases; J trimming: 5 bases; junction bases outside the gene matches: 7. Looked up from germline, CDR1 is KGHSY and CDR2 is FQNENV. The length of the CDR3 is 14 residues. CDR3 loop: CASSPGGTAYGYTF. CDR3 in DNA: TGTGCCAGCAGCCCTGGGGGGACAGCTTATGGCTACACCTTC.

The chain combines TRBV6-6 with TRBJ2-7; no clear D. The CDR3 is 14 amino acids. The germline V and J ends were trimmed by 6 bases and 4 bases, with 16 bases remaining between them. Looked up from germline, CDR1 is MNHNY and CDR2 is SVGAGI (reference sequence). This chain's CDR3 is CASRGLSTLYEQYF. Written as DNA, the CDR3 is TGTGCCAGCAGAGGCCTCTCTACGCTTTACGAGCAGTACTTC.

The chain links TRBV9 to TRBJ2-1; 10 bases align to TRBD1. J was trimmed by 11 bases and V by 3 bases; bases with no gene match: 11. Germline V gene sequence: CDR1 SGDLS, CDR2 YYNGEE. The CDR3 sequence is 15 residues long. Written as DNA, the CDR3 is TGTGCCAGCAGCGCGCGGGACAGGGGTATAGGGCAGCAGTTCTTC. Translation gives CASSARDRGIGQQFF.

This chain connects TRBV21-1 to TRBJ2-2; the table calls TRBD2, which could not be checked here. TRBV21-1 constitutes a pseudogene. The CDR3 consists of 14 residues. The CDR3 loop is CASSGLGNTGELFF. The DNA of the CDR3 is TGTGCCAGCAGCGGTCTCGGGAACACCGGGGAGCTGTTTTTT.

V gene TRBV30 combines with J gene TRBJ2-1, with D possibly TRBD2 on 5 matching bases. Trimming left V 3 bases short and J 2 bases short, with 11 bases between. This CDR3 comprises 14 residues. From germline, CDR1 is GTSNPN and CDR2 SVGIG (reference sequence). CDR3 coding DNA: TGTGCCTGGAGGGAGAGCGGAACCTACAATGAGCAGTTCTTC. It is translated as CAWRESGTYNEQFF.

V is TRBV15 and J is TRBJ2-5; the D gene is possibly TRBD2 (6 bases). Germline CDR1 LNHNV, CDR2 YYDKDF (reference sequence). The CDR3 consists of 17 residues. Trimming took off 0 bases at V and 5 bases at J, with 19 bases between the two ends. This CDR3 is CATSRDDTGVKKETQYF. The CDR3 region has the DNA TGTGCCACCAGCAGAGATGACACGGGAGTAAAGAAGGAGACCCAGTACTTC.

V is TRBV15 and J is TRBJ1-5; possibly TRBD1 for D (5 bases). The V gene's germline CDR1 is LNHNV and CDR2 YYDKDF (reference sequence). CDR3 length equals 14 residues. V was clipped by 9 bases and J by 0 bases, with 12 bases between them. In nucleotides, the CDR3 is TGTGCCACGGGGGATGGAAATAGCAATCAGCCCCAGCATTTT. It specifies CATGDGNSNQPQHF.

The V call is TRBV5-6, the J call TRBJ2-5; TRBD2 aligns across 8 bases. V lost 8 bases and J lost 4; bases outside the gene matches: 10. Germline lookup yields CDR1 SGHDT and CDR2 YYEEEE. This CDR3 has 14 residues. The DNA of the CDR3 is TGTGCCAGTCGGAGCGGGGGAGGAGGAGAGACCCAGTACTTC. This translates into CASRSGGGGETQYF.

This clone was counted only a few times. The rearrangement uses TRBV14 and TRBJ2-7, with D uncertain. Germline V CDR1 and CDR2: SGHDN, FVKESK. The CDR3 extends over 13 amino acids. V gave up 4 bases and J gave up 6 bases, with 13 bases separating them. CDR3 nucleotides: TGTGCCAGCAGCCCCCGGACCCTGGGCGAGCAGTACTTC. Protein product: CASSPRTLGEQYF.

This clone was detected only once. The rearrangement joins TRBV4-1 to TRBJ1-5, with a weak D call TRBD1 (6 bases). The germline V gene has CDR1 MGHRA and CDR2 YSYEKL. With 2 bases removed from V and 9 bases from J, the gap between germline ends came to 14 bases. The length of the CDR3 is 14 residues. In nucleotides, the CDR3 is TGCGCCAGCAGCCAACCGGGACATCCGGTGCCCCAGCATTTT. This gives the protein CASSQPGHPVPQHF.

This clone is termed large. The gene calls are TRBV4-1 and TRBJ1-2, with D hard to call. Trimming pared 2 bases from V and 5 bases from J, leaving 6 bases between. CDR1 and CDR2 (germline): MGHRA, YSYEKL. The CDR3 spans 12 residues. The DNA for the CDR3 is TGCGCCAGCAGCCAAAGAGGGTATGGCTACACCTTC. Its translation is CASSQRGYGYTF.

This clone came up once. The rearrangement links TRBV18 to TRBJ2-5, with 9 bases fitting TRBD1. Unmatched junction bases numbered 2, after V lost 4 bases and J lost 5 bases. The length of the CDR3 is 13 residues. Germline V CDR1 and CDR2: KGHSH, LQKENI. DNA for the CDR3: TGTGCCAGCTCACTCGGACAGGGGGAGACCCAGTACTTC. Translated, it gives CASSLGQGETQYF.

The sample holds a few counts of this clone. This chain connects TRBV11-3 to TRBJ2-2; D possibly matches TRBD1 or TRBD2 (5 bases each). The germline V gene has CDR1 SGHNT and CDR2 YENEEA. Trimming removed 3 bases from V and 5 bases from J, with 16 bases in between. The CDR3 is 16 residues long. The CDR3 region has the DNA TGTGCCAGCAGCTTTCGAGGGACCTTTGGGACCGGGGAGCTGTTTTTT. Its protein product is CASSFRGTFGTGELFF.